The 15 T cell receptor beta chains below all came from one sample that was sequenced in a study of blood T cell repertoires in COVID-19. The table came from immunoSEQ multiplex PCR; TCRdb's copy has only in-frame clones and leaves some out. The sample gives 320,000 or so clones, about 90% of which show up once; roughly 1% is in the top ten. The sequencing sample was made of PBMCs or T cells enriched from blood (not recorded which). The receptors here all came from a woman in her twenties or thirties who had recovered from COVID-19.

The rearrangement uses TRBV5-4 and TRBJ2-5; 8 nucleotides agree with TRBD2. Germline values: CDR1 SGHNT, CDR2 YYREEE (reference sequence). The CDR3 covers 15 residues. V lost 0 bases, J lost 4 bases, and 5 bases stayed unmatched. DNA of the CDR3: TGTGCCAGCAGCTTGGCGGGGGGGCCGGCAGAGACCCAGTACTTC. This encodes CASSLAGGPAETQYF.

This clone has a handful of counts. The chain has TRBV25-1 and TRBJ2-2; 8 bases are shared with TRBD1. Germline V CDR1 and CDR2: MGHDK, SYGVNS. V trimming: 7 bases; J trimming: 3 bases; junction bases outside the gene matches: 4. This CDR3 has 14 amino acids. The CDR3 reads CASKGQGDTGELFF. CDR3 coding DNA: TGTGCCAGCAAAGGACAGGGAGACACCGGGGAGCTGTTTTTT.

This clone was detected once. This chain connects TRBV3-1 (or the pseudogene TRBV3-2) to TRBJ2-3; 8 positions agree with TRBD2. Germline V lookup: CDR1 LGHDT, CDR2 YNNKEL (reference sequence). This CDR3 has 16 amino acids. V lost 4 bases and J lost 4; bases outside the gene matches: 10. The CDR3 DNA sequence: TGTGCCAGCAGCCCGGGGGGGCGTTGGAGTTCAGATACGCAGTATTTT. Translating it yields CASSPGGRWSSDTQYF.

This clone occurred once. The CDR3 DNA sequence: TGTGCCAGCAGCCCAACTATGGAGAACACTGAAGCTTTCTTT. Amino acid sequence: CASSPTMENTEAFF. V and J are TRBV5-4 and TRBJ1-1; D remains unclear. Germline CDR1 SGHNT, CDR2 YYREEE (reference sequence). V lost 4 bases to trimming and J lost 1 base, with 11 bases between them. CDR3 length: 14 residues.

The genes are TRBV7-6 and TRBJ1-5, with 8 bases fitting TRBD1. J was trimmed by 0 bases and V by 5 bases; bases with no gene match: 12. This CDR3 spans 18 amino acids. Germline V lookup: CDR1 SGHVS, CDR2 FNYEAQ. The CDR3 DNA sequence: TGTGCCAGCAGCCTAGGTTTGGCAGGGGGCTTTAGCAATCAGCCCCAGCATTTT. Translation gives CASSLGLAGGFSNQPQHF.

The rearrangement uses TRBV6-2 or TRBV6-3 and TRBJ1-6, with a tentative D call TRBD1 (6 bases). CDR1 and CDR2 from the germline V gene are MNHEY and SVGEGT. The V end was cut by 5 bases, the J end by 4 bases, with 9 bases between. This CDR3 spans 14 amino acids. CDR3 nucleotides: TGTGCCAGCAGTCACCAGGGGTATAATTCACCCCTCCACTTT. Protein sequence: CASSHQGYNSPLHF.

V usage is TRBV9 and J usage is TRBJ1-4; 10 positions agree with TRBD1. Germline V CDR1 and CDR2: SGDLS, YYNGEE. After removal of 4 bases from V and 8 bases from J, the junction contained 8 bases not matched to a gene. CDR3 size: 15 residues. The CDR3: CASSRRQGAGEKLFF. CDR3 DNA: TGTGCCAGCAGCCGCCGACAGGGGGCGGGAGAAAAACTGTTTTTT.

This clone was counted a single time. This chain links TRBV7-2 with TRBJ2-1; 7 bases fit TRBD1. The trim removed 5 bases at V and 1 base at J, leaving 8 bases unmatched. The V gene's germline CDR1 is SGHTA and CDR2 FQGNSA. This CDR3 has 16 amino acids. CDR3 residues: CASSSVGTVSYNEQFF. In nucleotides, the CDR3 is TGTGCCAGCAGCAGCGTAGGGACAGTTTCCTACAATGAGCAGTTCTTC.

The chain uses TRBV13 and TRBJ2-5, with D possibly TRBD2 on 6 matching bases. The CDR3 has 16 amino acids. Trimming left V 1 base short and J 5 bases short, with 17 bases between. The germline V gene has CDR1 PRHDT and CDR2 FYEKMQ (reference sequence). CDR3 sequence: CASSLEEGNPVETQYF. The DNA of the CDR3 is TGTGCCAGCAGCTTAGAGGAGGGTAACCCCGTGGAGACCCAGTACTTC.

The table lists this clone with a count of one. The rearrangement uses TRBV3-1 (or the pseudogene TRBV3-2) and TRBJ2-5; D is possibly TRBD2 (5 bases). CDR1 and CDR2 from the germline V gene are LGHDT and YNNKEL (reference sequence). The V end lost 8 bases, the J end lost 2 bases, and 12 bases lay between the germline ends. This CDR3 spans 13 amino acids. The CDR3 here is CASLTRGQETQYF. DNA for the CDR3: TGTGCCAGCCTCACCCGGGGACAAGAGACCCAGTACTTC.

This chain joins TRBV6-2 or TRBV6-3 and TRBJ1-1; TRBD1 aligns across 12 bases. Germline values: CDR1 MNHEY, CDR2 SVGEGT. This CDR3 spans 17 amino acids. Unmatched junction bases numbered 7, after V lost 4 bases and J lost 1 base. The DNA of the CDR3 is TGTGCCAGCAGTTTCTTCCGGGACAGGGGGCGGAACACTGAAGCTTTCTTT. It is translated as CASSFFRDRGRNTEAFF.

The chain combines TRBV10-1 with TRBJ2-3, with 8 bases matching TRBD2. V shed 0 bases and J 3 bases; nucleotides not matched to a gene: 2. This CDR3 has 15 amino acids. Germline CDR1 WNHNN, CDR2 SYGVQD (reference sequence). CDR3 sequence (DNA): TGCGCCAGCAGTGAGTCGCGGGGGGATACAGATACGCAGTATTTT. Translation gives CASSESRGDTDTQYF.

The chain uses TRBV28 and TRBJ2-1; D not resolved. The CDR3 length is 15 residues. Germline V gene sequence: CDR1 MDHEN, CDR2 SYDVKM. The germline V and J ends were trimmed by 3 bases and 3 bases, with 12 bases remaining between them. CDR3 bases: TGTGCCAGCAGTTTTAAACCGAATAGCTACAATGAGCAGTTCTTC. Encoded protein: CASSFKPNSYNEQFF.

J is TRBJ2-7 and V is TRBV6-5; D gene unclear. The CDR3 covers 14 residues. Trimming removed 9 bases from V and 1 base from J, with 16 bases in between. Germline CDR1 MNHEY, CDR2 SVGAGI. The CDR3 DNA reads as TGTGCCAGTCGTGGTTCGGGTTTTTCCTACGAGCAGTACTTC. Protein: CASRGSGFSYEQYF.

The chain carries TRBV10-3 and TRBJ2-2; D remains ambiguous. The germline V gene has CDR1 ENHRY and CDR2 SYGVKD. Trimming removed 2 bases from V and 4 bases from J, with 11 bases in between. This CDR3 has 15 residues. The CDR3 loop is CAISERQEPTGELFF. Here the CDR3 DNA reads TGTGCCATCAGTGAGCGTCAGGAACCCACCGGGGAGCTGTTTTTT.